Presented here are 4 T cell receptor beta chains from one specimen sequenced in a study of Ad26.COV2.S vaccination and SARS-CoV-2 variants. Described treatment: some 20 received Ad26.COV2.S at low or high dose, single or two shots; roughly 5 received placebo; per-sample allocation not given. The samples were gathered on day 63 after the first injection of vaccine or placebo. The data were produced by immunoSEQ multiplex PCR, yet TCRdb's version contains in-frame clones alone and is incomplete. The table includes 400,000 to 450,000 clones, over 75% detected once. The sequences come from peripheral blood, collected in a trial of Ad26.COV2.S vaccine versus placebo. These receptors were collected from a person aged 18 to 59 who received the Ad26.COV2.S COVID-19 vaccine or a placebo.

The J gene is TRBJ1-6, the V gene TRBV6-5; the match to TRBD1 covers 7 bases. V dropped 5 bases and J dropped 9; count of bases not matched to a gene: 7. Germline V CDR1 and CDR2: MNHEY, SVGAGI. This CDR3 region has 14 residues. CDR3: CASSQQGRLSPLHF. The CDR3 DNA reads TGTGCCAGCAGTCAACAGGGGCGTCTTTCACCCCTCCACTTT.

The chain uses TRBV5-4 and TRBJ1-2; tentative D call: TRBD1 (6 bases). The CDR3 is made up of 14 amino acids. In germline, CDR1 is SGHNT, CDR2 YYREEE (reference sequence). The germline V and J ends were trimmed by 0 bases and 3 bases, with 9 bases remaining between them. The CDR3 here is CASSLGQGYYGYTF. In nucleotides, the CDR3 is TGTGCCAGCAGCTTGGGGCAGGGGTACTATGGCTACACCTTC.

This clone was observed a handful of times. This chain connects TRBV9 to TRBJ1-1; D uncertain. The V gene's germline CDR1 is SGDLS and CDR2 YYNGEE. CDR3 length: 14 residues. The V end lost 0 bases, the J end lost 5 bases, and 11 bases lay between the germline ends. Here the CDR3 reads CASSVGSHSTEAFF. As DNA, the CDR3 is TGTGCCAGCAGCGTAGGATCCCACAGTACTGAAGCTTTCTTT. The complete variable domain, with remaining parts taken from reference TRBV9 and TRBJ1-1, reads DSGVTQTPKHLITATGQRVTLRCSPRSGDLSVYWYQQSLDQGLQFLIQYYNGEERAKGNILERFSAQQFPDLHSELNLSSLELGDSALYFCASSVGSHSTEAFFGQGTRLTVV.

The rearrangement links TRBV4-2 to TRBJ2-5; 10 bases map to TRBD1. After removal of 4 bases from V and 5 bases from J, the junction contained 7 bases not matched to a gene. The CDR3 has 15 residues. Per germline, CDR1 LGHNA and CDR2 YNFKEQ. This CDR3 is CASSLGQGVRETQYF. CDR3 DNA: TGTGCCAGCAGCCTCGGACAGGGGGTTCGGGAGACCCAGTACTTC.